The 15 T cell receptor beta chains below were found in one sample sequenced in a study of blood T cell repertoires in COVID-19. The data were produced by immunoSEQ multiplex PCR, yet TCRdb's version contains in-frame clones alone and is incomplete. The table shows more than 200,000 clones, with approximately 86% occurring only once. Sequencing was carried out using peripheral blood. The receptors originated from an elderly man with acute or convalescent COVID-19.

The rearrangement joins TRBV24-1 to TRBJ1-2; D unclear. V gave up 7 bases and J gave up 6 bases, with 11 bases separating them. CDR3 length: 12 residues. Germline CDR1 reads KGHDR; CDR2 reads SFDVKD. The CDR3 nucleotides read TGTGCCACCAGCCTGACCGGGGATGGCTACACCTTC. This encodes CATSLTGDGYTF.

The chain combines TRBV19 with TRBJ2-3; 10 positions match TRBD1. V shed 10 bases and J 4 bases; nucleotides not matched to a gene: 5. CDR3 size: 13 residues. Germline CDR1 is LNHDA and CDR2 is SQIVND (reference sequence). In DNA form, the CDR3 reads TGTGCCACCAGACAGGGGGCCGCAGATACGCAGTATTTT. This sequence encodes CATRQGAADTQYF.

The rearrangement uses TRBV9 and TRBJ2-2; 9 bases line up with TRBD2. This CDR3 comprises 17 residues. From germline, CDR1 is SGDLS and CDR2 YYNGEE. The J segment lost 2 bases and the V segment lost 0 bases, leaving 5 bases of the junction unmatched. The CDR3 DNA reads as TGTGCCAGCAGCGTAGTGGCGGGAGGGGGTAACACCGGGGAGCTGTTTTTT. Encoded protein: CASSVVAGGGNTGELFF. The full variable domain, its missing parts supplied by reference TRBV9 and TRBJ2-2, is DSGVTQTPKHLITATGQRVTLRCSPRSGDLSVYWYQQSLDQGLQFLIQYYNGEERAKGNILERFSAQQFPDLHSELNLSSLELGDSALYFCASSVVAGGGNTGELFFGEGSRLTVL.

This clone appeared once. This chain uses TRBV19 with TRBJ1-1; 9 bases fit TRBD1. Germline loops: CDR1 LNHDA, CDR2 SQIVND (reference sequence). The CDR3 is 16 amino acids. Unmatched junction bases numbered 10, after V lost 4 bases and J lost 4 bases. CDR3 coding DNA: TGTGCCAGTAGTAGGGACTTCGGGACAGGGAGCACTGAAGCTTTCTTT. Its translation is CASSRDFGTGSTEAFF.

This clone was detected only once. V usage is TRBV4-3 and J usage is TRBJ1-1; D not certain. The CDR3 loop spans 14 amino acids. CDR1 and CDR2 (germline): LGHNA, YSLEER. Trimming took off 0 bases at V and 1 base at J, with 6 bases between the two ends. The CDR3 coding sequence is TGCGCCAGCAGCCAAGATGGGAGGAACACTGAAGCTTTCTTT. Its translation: CASSQDGRNTEAFF.

The V gene is TRBV3-1 (or the pseudogene TRBV3-2), the J gene TRBJ2-4; perhaps TRBD2 as D (6 bases). Trimming removed 2 bases at V and 3 bases at J, with 11 bases between. CDR1 LGHDT and CDR2 YNNKEL come from the germline V gene (reference sequence). This CDR3 contains 15 residues. The CDR3 reads CASSQTGEGKNIQYF. CDR3 DNA sequence: TGTGCCAGCAGCCAAACGGGAGAAGGCAAAAACATTCAGTACTTC.

This clone was recorded once. The chain combines TRBV24-1 with TRBJ2-2; the match to TRBD2 covers 11 bases. The CDR3 is 16 amino acids. V was pared by 3 bases and J by 3 bases, with 2 bases of the junction left unmatched. The germline gives CDR1 KGHDR, CDR2 SFDVKD. The CDR3 bases are TGTGCCACCAGTGATGGGACTAGCGGCTACACCGGGGAGCTGTTTTTT. This codes for CATSDGTSGYTGELFF.

The CDR3 sequence: CASSVGANTEAFF. The CDR3 region has the DNA TGTGCCAGCAGCGTTGGGGCGAACACTGAAGCTTTCTTT. This chain links TRBV25-1 with TRBJ1-1; a possible D gene is TRBD1 (5 bases). CDR1 is MGHDK, CDR2 SYGVNS, per germline. The V end lost 6 bases, the J end lost 1 base, and 9 bases lay between the germline ends. There are 13 residues in the CDR3. Based on the CDR3 plus reference TRBV25-1 and TRBJ1-1, the full variable domain is EADIYQTPRYLVIGTGKKITLECSQTMGHDKMYWYQQDPGMELHLIHYSYGVNSTEKGDLSSESTVSRIRTEHFPLTLESARPSHTSQYLCASSVGANTEAFFGQGTRLTVV.

The rearrangement joins TRBV11-2 to TRBJ2-7, with TRBD1 matching over 8 bases. The CDR3 length is 15 residues. V lost 5 bases to trimming and J lost 2 bases; unmatched junction nucleotides: 8. The germline V gene has CDR1 SGHAT and CDR2 FQNNGV. The CDR3 coding sequence is TGTGCCAGCAGCGCCGACAGGGGATCCCCCTACGAGCAGTACTTC. It codes for CASSADRGSPYEQYF.

The J gene is TRBJ1-1, the V gene TRBV4-1; 7 nucleotides match TRBD1. Germline CDR1 and CDR2: MGHRA and YSYEKL. The CDR3 loop spans 15 amino acids. Losses at the gene ends were 6 bases for V and 1 base for J; bases not matched to a gene: 8. The CDR3 DNA sequence: TGCGCCAGCAGAGGGGGCGAGGCGAGGAACACTGAAGCTTTCTTT. Its protein is CASRGGEARNTEAFF.

This chain connects TRBV20-1 to TRBJ2-4; the D gene is possibly TRBD2 (5 bases). Germline CDR1 and CDR2: DFQATT and SNEGSKA (reference sequence). V lost 6 bases, J lost 0 bases, and 21 bases lay in between. The CDR3 runs to 17 residues. CDR3 protein: CSASRRTTGIAKNIQYF. CDR3 coding DNA: TGCAGTGCCAGTAGAAGGACGACCGGGATAGCCAAAAACATTCAGTACTTC.

In its sample, this clone was seen once. The J gene is TRBJ1-6, the V gene TRBV14, with no clear D. The CDR3 loop spans 15 amino acids. Germline lookup yields CDR1 SGHDN and CDR2 FVKESK. Trimming took 4 bases from V and 10 from J, leaving 17 bases between them. CDR3 nucleotide sequence: TGTGCCAGCAGCCTAAATCACCGAGGCTGGTCACCCCTCCACTTT. It translates to CASSLNHRGWSPLHF.

As regards this clone: The same CDR3 can be traced to other DNA sequences in this sample. The chain links TRBV4-3 to TRBJ2-2; D unresolved. The germline V gene encodes CDR1 LGHNA and CDR2 YSLEER. This CDR3 is built from 14 residues. The V end lost 0 bases, the J end lost 1 base, and 3 bases lay between the germline ends. In DNA, the CDR3 is TGCGCCAGCAGCCAAGACGTGAACACCGGGGAGCTGTTTTTT. Translating gives CASSQDVNTGELFF.

The V and J genes are TRBV2 and TRBJ2-1; TRBD2 matches at 11 bases. The V gene end was trimmed by 8 bases and the J gene end by 4 bases; junction bases not matched to a gene: 7. Germline CDR1 reads SNHLY; CDR2 reads FYNNEI. The CDR3 covers 15 residues. CDR3 sequence reads: CASGRLAGRYNEQFF. The CDR3 nucleotides are TGTGCCAGCGGAAGACTAGCGGGAAGGTACAATGAGCAGTTCTTC.

This clone was recorded only once. This chain links TRBV29-1 with TRBJ2-5; D call uncertain. Between the trimmed V and J ends, which lost 3 bases and 5 bases, there was a span of 4 bases. Germline-derived CDR1 and CDR2 are SQVTM and ANQGSEA. This CDR3 is 10 amino acids long. The CDR3 DNA reads as TGCAGCGTTGAGGAGGAGACCCAGTACTTC. This codes for CSVEEETQYF.